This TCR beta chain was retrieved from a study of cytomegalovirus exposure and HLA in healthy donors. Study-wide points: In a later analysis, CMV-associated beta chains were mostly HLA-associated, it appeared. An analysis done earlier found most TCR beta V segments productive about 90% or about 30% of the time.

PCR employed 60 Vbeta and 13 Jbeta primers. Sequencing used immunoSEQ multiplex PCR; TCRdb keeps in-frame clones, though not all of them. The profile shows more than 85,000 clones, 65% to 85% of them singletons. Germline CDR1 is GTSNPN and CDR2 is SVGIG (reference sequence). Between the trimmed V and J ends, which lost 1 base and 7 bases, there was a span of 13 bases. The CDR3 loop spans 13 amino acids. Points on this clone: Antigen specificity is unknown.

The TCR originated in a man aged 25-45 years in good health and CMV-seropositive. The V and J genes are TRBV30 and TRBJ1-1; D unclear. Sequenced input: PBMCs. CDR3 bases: TGTGCCTGGAGTGGAACACAGAACGGTGAAGCTTTCTTT. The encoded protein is CAWSGTQNGEAFF.